The next 9 T cell receptor beta chains were all read from a single sample in a study of blood T cells in healthy people across ages (dated by TCRdb to between 2014 and 2017). The method behind the library was 5' RACE. The sequencer listed for this sample is Illumina HiSeq 2500. A second PCR of about 6 to 12 cycles was run with a J-beta primer mix and a sample-barcoded 5' primer. TCRdb reworked the public reads: Q25 trimming with fastp, MiXCR clone assembly, productive beta chains retained. Each entry merges the rows of one CDR3 protein and shows their most common DNA and genes. The sample profile shows 900,000 to 950,000 distinct CDR3 sequences; 25% to 35% of them were found once. The top ten hold roughly 10% of the sample. These records were also assigned to another study, of T cells of mothers and their children.

The specimen was blood. The receptors derive from a woman in her 40s in good health.

The rearrangement links TRBV4-2 to TRBJ2-7; 14 bases are shared with TRBD2. The CDR3 consists of 18 residues. CDR1 and CDR2 from the germline V gene are LGHNA and YNFKEQ. The J segment lost 2 bases and the V segment lost 0 bases, leaving 6 bases of the junction unmatched. The CDR3 coding sequence is TGTGCCAGCAGCCAAGATTGGGGACTAGCGGGGGAGACCTACGAGCAGTACTTC. As protein: CASSQDWGLAGETYEQYF.

The chain links TRBV16 to TRBJ1-2; possibly TRBD1 for D (6 bases). The germline V and J ends were trimmed by 1 base and 4 bases, with 13 bases remaining between them. The CDR3 has 15 residues. Germline V lookup: CDR1 KGHSY, CDR2 FQNENV. CDR3 loop: CASSQFGGLGYGYTF. The CDR3 coding sequence is TGTGCCAGCAGCCAATTTGGGGGGCTGGGCTATGGCTACACCTTC. The full variable domain, completed using reference TRBV16 and TRBJ1-2, is GEEVAQTPKHLVRGEGQKAKLYCAPIKGHSYVFWYQQVLKNEFKFLISFQNENVFDETGMPKERFSAKCLPNSPCSLEIQATKLEDSAVYFCASSQFGGLGYGYTFGSGTRLTVV.

This clonotype was seen a single time. This chain joins TRBV11-2 and TRBJ2-4; no definite D call. Germline values: CDR1 SGHAT, CDR2 FQNNGV. The CDR3 extends over 12 amino acids. Trimming pared 2 bases from V and 13 bases from J, leaving 12 bases between. CDR3: CASSLSTYGQYF. In DNA, the CDR3 is TGTGCCAGCAGCTTATCTACCTACGGGCAGTACTTC.

The chain employs TRBV14 and TRBJ1-2; D remains unclear. The CDR3 runs to 13 residues. CDR1 is SGHDN, CDR2 FVKESK, per germline. Trimming took 3 bases from V and 3 from J, leaving 8 bases between them. The CDR3 DNA sequence: TGTGCCAGCAGCCATCGGAGGGACTATGGCTACACCTTC. Amino acid sequence: CASSHRRDYGYTF.

This clonotype appeared many times. The rearrangement uses TRBV7-9 and TRBJ1-6, with D perhaps matching TRBD1 (6 bases). V lost 4 bases and J 9 bases, leaving 16 bases between the germline ends. This CDR3 is built from 15 residues. The germline V gene encodes CDR1 SEHNR and CDR2 FQNEAQ (reference sequence). The CDR3 reads CASSSRGVFGSPLHF. CDR3 bases: TGTGCCAGCAGCTCCAGGGGTGTCTTTGGTTCACCCCTCCACTTT.

This clonotype showed up just a few times. V usage is TRBV7-3 and J usage is TRBJ1-2; D is unclear. The CDR3 consists of 15 residues. Looked up from germline, CDR1 is SGHTA and CDR2 is FQGTGA. V lost 2 bases and J 1 base, leaving 11 bases between the germline ends. The CDR3 protein is CASSLSHGNNYGYTF. CDR3 coding DNA: TGTGCCAGCAGCTTATCCCACGGAAATAACTATGGCTACACCTTC. Full variable domain (rest looked up from reference TRBV7-3 and TRBJ1-2): GAGVSQTPSNKVTEKGKYVELRCDPISGHTALYWYRQSLGQGPEFLIYFQGTGAADDSGLPNDRFFAVRPEGSVSTLKIQRTERGDSAVYLCASSLSHGNNYGYTFGSGTRLTVV.

The chain employs TRBV20-1 and TRBJ2-5; 10 bases line up with TRBD1. This CDR3 has 16 residues. Unmatched junction bases numbered 4, after V lost 0 bases and J lost 0 bases. Per germline, CDR1 DFQATT and CDR2 SNEGSKA (reference sequence). The CDR3 DNA is TGCAGTGCTAGAGATTGGGGACAGGGGCACCAAGAGACCCAGTACTTC. It translates to CSARDWGQGHQETQYF.

The chain recombines TRBV29-1 with TRBJ2-4; 10 nucleotides match TRBD2. The end of the DNA aligns better with TRBJ2-7, so the J call may be wrong. The CDR3 spans 14 residues. Germline V gene lookup returns CDR1 SQVTM and CDR2 ANQGSEA. CDR3 sequence reads: CSVGRTSGGYEQYF. For the CDR3, the DNA is TGCAGCGTCGGAAGGACTAGCGGAGGATACGAGCAGTACTTC.

This clonotype was detected only a few times. V gene TRBV20-1 combines with J gene TRBJ1-5, with 8 nucleotides matching TRBD1. Germline V gene lookup returns CDR1 DFQATT and CDR2 SNEGSKA (reference sequence). V shed 4 bases, J shed 4 bases, and the junction held 15 bases outside the gene matches. The CDR3 totals 17 residues. The CDR3 loop reads CSATSLDRAFGNQPQHF. The CDR3 bases are TGCAGTGCTACTAGTTTGGACAGGGCGTTCGGGAATCAGCCCCAGCATTTT.